A single sample is the source of the 31 T cell receptor beta chains below, sequenced in a study of shared T cell receptors in the human thymus. Profiling relied on immunoSEQ multiplex PCR, and the TCRdb table lists in-frame clones only, not all of them. The sample contains about 660,000 clones, around 87% of which appear only once. These same records also appear under a second study, on human thymus T cells.

Source material: thymocytes. The receptor source for this set is a boy under three years old with a congenital heart defect.

The chain joins TRBV5-4 to TRBJ2-5; tentatively, D is TRBD2 (5 bases). Trimming pared 2 bases from V and 5 bases from J, leaving 7 bases between. Germline CDR1 reads SGHNT; CDR2 reads YYREEE (reference sequence). The CDR3 is 12 residues long. Here the CDR3 reads CASSFERETQYF. The DNA of the CDR3 is TGTGCCAGCAGCTTCGAGCGGGAGACCCAGTACTTC.

The chain has TRBV14 and TRBJ2-1; 10 positions match TRBD2. Germline trimming cut 4 bases from V and 1 base from J; bases unmatched to any gene: 13. Germline V lookup: CDR1 SGHDN, CDR2 FVKESK. There are 19 residues in the CDR3. The CDR3 protein is CASSPGVPSGRGSYNEQFF. The CDR3 DNA sequence: TGTGCCAGCAGCCCAGGGGTACCTAGCGGGAGAGGATCCTACAATGAGCAGTTCTTC.

The chain combines TRBV6-5 with TRBJ1-4; D call uncertain. Germline-derived CDR1 and CDR2 are MNHEY and SVGAGI. V was clipped by 5 bases and J by 5 bases, with 12 bases between them. The length of the CDR3 is 14 residues. CDR3 DNA: TGTGCCAGCAGTGAAGTTGAGAGGAATGAAAAACTGTTTTTT. It translates to CASSEVERNEKLFF.

The chain recombines TRBV4-3 with TRBJ2-2, with 7 nucleotides matching TRBD2. V gave up 8 bases and J gave up 2 bases; unmatched junction bases: 8. Germline values: CDR1 LGHNA, CDR2 YSLEER. This CDR3 region has 15 residues. CDR3 in amino acids: CASGGVAGNTGELFF. Here the CDR3 DNA reads TGCGCCAGCGGGGGGGTAGCGGGTAACACCGGGGAGCTGTTTTTT.

The gene calls are TRBV5-6 and TRBJ2-3; no definite D call. Deletions cut 0 bases from V and 0 bases from J, with 8 bases between. Germline CDR1 and CDR2: SGHDT and YYEEEE. The CDR3 covers 15 residues. CDR3 amino acids: CASSLDSSSTDTQYF. The CDR3 DNA reads TGTGCCAGCAGCTTGGACAGTTCTAGCACAGATACGCAGTATTTT.

The chain employs TRBV6-4 and TRBJ2-6; D is uncertain. Trimming left V 3 bases short and J 1 base short, with 7 bases between. The germline CDR1 and CDR2 sequences are MRHNA and SNTAGT. The CDR3 is 15 residues long. Here the CDR3 reads CASSEDKSGANVLTF. The CDR3 DNA is TGTGCCAGCAGTGAAGACAAATCTGGGGCCAACGTCCTGACTTTC.

This rearrangement joins TRBV6-5 to TRBJ1-3; 7 bases are a match to TRBD1. The trim removed 4 bases at V and 3 bases at J, leaving 6 bases unmatched. Germline CDR1 and CDR2: MNHEY and SVGAGI. This CDR3 region has 15 residues. Here the CDR3 DNA reads TGTGCCAGCAGTTCCTCGGGACAGTTTGGAAACACCATATATTTT. Translation: CASSSSGQFGNTIYF.

Note on this clone: An end of the junction does not agree with germline; a read error may underlie this. The identical CDR3 is also encoded by other nucleotide sequences in the sample. The chain couples TRBV14 to TRBJ1-6; TRBD1 might be the D (5 bases). CDR1 and CDR2 from the germline V gene are SGHDN and FVKESK. The CDR3 has 14 residues. The CDR3 DNA sequence: TGTGCCAGCAGAAAGCAGGGCGGGGATTCCCCCCTCCACTTT. It specifies CASRKQGGDSPLHF.

This rearrangement joins TRBV13 to TRBJ2-7, with unresolved D. Per the germline V gene, CDR1 is PRHDT and CDR2 is FYEKMQ (reference sequence). Trimming left V 0 bases short and J 3 bases short, with 6 bases between. This CDR3 is 13 amino acids long. The CDR3 spells CASSLGQIYEQYF. CDR3 nucleotides: TGTGCCAGCAGCTTAGGGCAGATCTACGAGCAGTACTTC.

The rearrangement uses TRBV11-2 and TRBJ2-1; 8 bases are a match to TRBD1. This CDR3 comprises 15 residues. Trimming took 0 bases from V and 3 from J; bases not matched to a gene: 1. Germline V CDR1 and CDR2: SGHAT, FQNNGV. DNA for the CDR3: TGTGCCAGCAGCTTAGACAGGGGGCTCTACAATGAGCAGTTCTTC. As protein: CASSLDRGLYNEQFF.

V gene TRBV5-6 combines with J gene TRBJ2-7; D is perhaps TRBD2 (5 bases). Per germline, CDR1 SGHDT and CDR2 YYEEEE. The CDR3 has 15 residues. V lost 1 base and J lost 0, with 11 bases in between. CDR3 sequence (DNA): TGTGCCAGCAGCTTGTCTTTAACTAGCTCCTACGAGCAGTACTTC. As protein: CASSLSLTSSYEQYF.

The rearrangement links TRBV21-1 to TRBJ1-1. TRBV21-1 is listed as a pseudogene. The CDR3 extends over 16 amino acids. This CDR3 is CASSKGVGGMNTEAFF. CDR3 nucleotides: TGTGCCAGCAGCAAAGGGGTAGGAGGTATGAACACTGAAGCTTTCTTT.

This rearrangement joins TRBV5-1 to TRBJ2-7; 13 bases fit TRBD2. Germline V gene data show CDR1 as SGHRS and CDR2 as YFSETQ. With 6 bases clipped from V and 3 bases from J, the junction kept 9 bases outside the gene matches. This CDR3 region has 16 residues. The chain's CDR3 is CASNGGTSGEIYEQYF. Written as DNA, the CDR3 is TGCGCCAGCAACGGCGGGACTAGCGGGGAGATCTACGAGCAGTACTTC.

V usage is TRBV11-2 and J usage is TRBJ2-1; weak D call: TRBD2 (6 bases). The germline CDR1 and CDR2 sequences are SGHAT and FQNNGV. V was shortened by 5 bases and J by 1 base, with 21 bases between the two germline ends. This CDR3 has 18 amino acids. CDR3 coding DNA: TGTGCCAGCAGCCCAGTTTATCGCCTAGCGCTATCCTACAATGAGCAGTTCTTC. It encodes CASSPVYRLALSYNEQFF.

Written as DNA, the CDR3 is TGTGCCAGCAGTGACAGGGGGACTAATGAAAAACTGTTTTTT. Its protein product is CASSDRGTNEKLFF. The rearrangement links TRBV25-1 to TRBJ1-4, with 7 nucleotides matching TRBD1. Germline V gene sequence: CDR1 MGHDK, CDR2 SYGVNS. The length of the CDR3 is 14 residues. The trim removed 3 bases at V and 2 bases at J, leaving 0 bases unmatched.

The V gene is TRBV5-6, the J gene TRBJ2-2; D may be TRBD1 (6 bases). Germline CDR1 SGHDT, CDR2 YYEEEE. V gave up 3 bases and J gave up 5 bases, with 20 bases separating them. This CDR3 contains 17 residues. Here the CDR3 DNA reads TGTGCCAGCAGCTCCTTGCCCGGGGCAGGGGAGACCGGGGAGCTGTTTTTT. This sequence encodes CASSSLPGAGETGELFF.

This clone has a handful of counts. The V gene is TRBV29-1, the J gene TRBJ1-3; perhaps TRBD1 as D (5 bases). V was pared by 6 bases and J by 4 bases, with 13 bases between. CDR3 size: 13 residues. Germline-derived CDR1 and CDR2 are SQVTM and ANQGSEA. The chain's CDR3 is CSVYGHIGNTIYF. CDR3 DNA sequence: TGCAGCGTCTACGGACATATAGGAAACACCATATATTTT. Variable domain in full (rest from reference TRBV29-1 and TRBJ1-3): SAVISQKPSRDICQRGTSLTIQCQVDSQVTMMFWYRQQPGQSLTLIATANQGSEATYESGFVIDKFPISRPNLTFSTLTVSNMSPEDSSIYLCSVYGHIGNTIYFGEGSWLTVV.

J is TRBJ1-6 and V is TRBV4-2; 9 nucleotides agree with TRBD1. The CDR3 has 15 residues. V shed 5 bases and J 9 bases; nucleotides not matched to a gene: 8. Germline V gene lookup returns CDR1 LGHNA and CDR2 YNFKEQ. The CDR3 DNA is TGTGCCAGCAGCAGACGGGACAGGGAGGCTTCACCCCTCCACTTT. It encodes CASSRRDREASPLHF.

The gene calls are TRBV30 and TRBJ1-1; 7 positions match TRBD1. The CDR3 loop spans 17 amino acids. V was pared by 1 base and J by 4 bases, with 15 bases of the junction left unmatched. Per germline, CDR1 GTSNPN and CDR2 SVGIG (reference sequence). CDR3 bases: TGTGCCTGGAGTGACCCGACCCCGCCAGGGGGTTGCACTGAAGCTTTCTTT. It encodes CAWSDPTPPGGCTEAFF.

V is TRBV9 and J is TRBJ2-5; 7 bases match TRBD2. CDR1 SGDLS and CDR2 YYNGEE come from the germline V gene. CDR3 size: 16 residues. The V and J ends lost 1 base and 9 bases, in that order; junction bases with no gene match: 15. CDR3 nucleotide sequence: TGTGCCAGCAGCGTAAGTCTAGCGGCGGGCCGGGGGGCCCAGTACTTC. It codes for CASSVSLAAGRGAQYF.

This clone was counted a single time. Relative to the germline gene, one junction end is altered; a read error may explain this. The rearrangement uses TRBV7-8 and TRBJ2-7; D is ambiguous. The CDR3 has 15 residues. CDR1 SGHVS and CDR2 FQNEAQ come from the germline V gene. In DNA, the CDR3 is TGTGCCAGCATCTTAGGGCTAGTGGGTCCCTACGAGCAGTACTTC. This gives the protein CASILGLVGPYEQYF. The entire variable domain, with the rest obtained from reference TRBV7-8 and TRBJ2-7, is as follows: GAGVSQSPRYKVAKRGQDVALRCDPISGHVSLFWYQQALGQGPEFLTYFQNEAQLDKSGLPSDRFFAERPEGSVSTLKIQRTQQEDSAVYLCASILGLVGPYEQYFGPGTRLTVT.

This chain connects TRBV5-8 to TRBJ1-5; 7 bases are a match to TRBD1. From germline, CDR1 is SGHTS and CDR2 YDEGEE. V was clipped by 4 bases and J by 0 bases; unmatched bases: 7. The CDR3 consists of 16 residues. CDR3 in DNA: TGTGCCAGCAGCCACCCCCGGGACAGTAGCAATCAGCCCCAGCATTTT. Translated: CASSHPRDSSNQPQHF.

This clone occurred once. The rearrangement links TRBV27 to TRBJ2-7; TRBD2 matches 8 bases. The CDR3 extends over 15 amino acids. J was trimmed by 7 bases and V by 1 base; bases with no gene match: 9. Germline loops: CDR1 MNHEY, CDR2 SMNVEV (reference sequence). CDR3 amino acids: CASSLYGRAANEQYF. The DNA of the CDR3 is TGTGCCAGCAGTTTATACGGGAGGGCCGCGAATGAGCAGTACTTC.

The rearrangement links TRBV12-5 to TRBJ2-3; D may be TRBD1 (6 bases). The CDR3 loop spans 16 amino acids. Per the germline V gene, CDR1 is LGHNT and CDR2 is FRNRAP. V was cut by 2 bases and J by 3 bases, with 15 bases left in between. DNA of the CDR3: TGTGCTAGTGGTTTGCCACAGGGAAGTGCTACAGATACGCAGTATTTT. This sequence encodes CASGLPQGSATDTQYF.

Worth noting for this clone: No DNA is shown, since the ends of the CDR3 on it are uncertain; the CDR3 is the one TCRdb lists. V gene TRBV7-2 combines with J gene TRBJ2-7; the table's D gene call, TRBD1, was not cross checked with the DNA. The CDR3 has 14 amino acids, counting both end residues. CDR1 SGHTA and CDR2 FQGNSA come from the germline V gene. Here the CDR3 reads CASSFGQGLYEQYF.

The chain uses TRBV9 and TRBJ2-7, with D possibly TRBD2 on 6 matching bases. Trimming cost V 0 bases and J 3 bases, with 16 bases left between them. The CDR3 is 16 residues long. Germline values: CDR1 SGDLS, CDR2 YYNGEE. The CDR3 nucleotides are TGTGCCAGCAGCGTAGGTGGTAGCGGAGCGGTCTACGAGCAGTACTTC. It is translated as CASSVGGSGAVYEQYF.

This rearrangement joins TRBV6-1 to TRBJ2-3; 7 bases map to TRBD2. CDR1 and CDR2 (germline): MNHNS, SASEGT. CDR3 length: 14 amino acids. With 2 bases clipped from V and 5 bases from J, the junction kept 4 bases outside the gene matches. Here the CDR3 DNA reads TGTGCCAGCAGTGAATGGGGGGGGGAAGATACGCAGTATTTT. The encoded protein is CASSEWGGEDTQYF.

The V and J genes are TRBV19 and TRBJ2-7; 10 nucleotides align to TRBD2. The CDR3 spans 19 residues. The germline CDR1 and CDR2 sequences are LNHDA and SQIVND (reference sequence). The ends lost 5 bases at V and 0 bases at J; junction bases unmatched: 16. The CDR3 sequence: CASSYWTGRLAGGSYEQYF. For the CDR3, the DNA is TGTGCCAGTAGTTATTGGACAGGAAGACTAGCGGGCGGCTCCTACGAGCAGTACTTC.

The chain has TRBV2 and TRBJ2-5; TRBD2 is a possible D gene (6 bases). CDR1 SNHLY and CDR2 FYNNEI come from the germline V gene. V was clipped by 2 bases and J by 1 base, with 8 bases between them. The CDR3 is 14 amino acids. This CDR3 is CASSERRGQETQYF. The CDR3 DNA sequence: TGTGCCAGCAGTGAACGGCGGGGCCAAGAGACCCAGTACTTC.

The gene calls are TRBV27 and TRBJ2-3; D may be TRBD2 (5 bases). The V gene's germline CDR1 is MNHEY and CDR2 SMNVEV (reference sequence). CDR3 length equals 12 residues. Between the trimmed V and J ends, which lost 6 bases and 1 base, there was a span of 5 bases. In nucleotides, the CDR3 is TGTGCCAGCAGGCGGGGCACAGATACGCAGTATTTT. Protein: CASRRGTDTQYF.

The sample holds one count of this clone. This sequence joins TRBV4-2 and TRBJ2-5; 12 bases map to TRBD2. The CDR3 consists of 17 residues. V gave up 1 base and J gave up 2 bases; unmatched junction bases: 5. The germline gives CDR1 LGHNA, CDR2 YNFKEQ. CDR3 nucleotides: TGTGCCAGCAGCCAAGGGAGACTAGCGGGGGTACAAGAGACCCAGTACTTC. It encodes CASSQGRLAGVQETQYF.